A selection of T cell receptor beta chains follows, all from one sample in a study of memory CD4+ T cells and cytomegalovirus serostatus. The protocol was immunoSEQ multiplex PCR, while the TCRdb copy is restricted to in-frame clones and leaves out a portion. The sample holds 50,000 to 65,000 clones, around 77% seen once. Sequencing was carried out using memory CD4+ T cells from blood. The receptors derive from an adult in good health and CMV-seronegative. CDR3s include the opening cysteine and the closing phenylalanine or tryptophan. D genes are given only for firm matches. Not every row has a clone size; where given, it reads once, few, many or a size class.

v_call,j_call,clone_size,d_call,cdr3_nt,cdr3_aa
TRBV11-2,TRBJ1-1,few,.,TGTGCCAGCAGCTTAGGGGCCGTAATGAACACTGAAGCTTTCTTT,CASSLGAVMNTEAFF
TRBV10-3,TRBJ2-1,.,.,TGTGCCATCAGTCATAGTGTGGTTGAGCAGTTCTTC,CAISHSVVEQFF
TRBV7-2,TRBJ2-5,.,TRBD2,TGTGCCAGCAGCTTAGCGGGCGGGAGGGCTCAAGAGACCCAGTACTTC,CASSLAGGRAQETQYF
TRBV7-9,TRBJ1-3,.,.,TGTGCCAGCAGCTTAGAAGGCCCCCTATTCTCTGGAAACACCATATATTTT,CASSLEGPLFSGNTIYF
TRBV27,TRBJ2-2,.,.,TGTGCCAGCAGTTCCAGGTTGGCAGGGGAGCTGTTTTTT,CASSSRLAGELFF
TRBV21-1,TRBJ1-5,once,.,TGTGCCAGCCGAGGGGGAGCCCAGCATTTT,CASRGGAQHF
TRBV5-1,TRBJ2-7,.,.,TGCGCCAGCAGCTTGGAATCGCTTGGCGAGCAGTACTTC,CASSLESLGEQYF
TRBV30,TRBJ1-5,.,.,TGTGCCTGGAAGAGGGTCGGGGGGCCCCAGCATTTT,CAWKRVGGPQHF
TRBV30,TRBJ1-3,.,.,TGTGCCTGGAGTGGTCGATTGGGGGCGGGAAACACCATATATTTT,CAWSGRLGAGNTIYF
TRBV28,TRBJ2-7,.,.,TGTGCCAGCAGTTTATCGCAGGGATACGAGCAGTACTTC,CASSLSQGYEQYF
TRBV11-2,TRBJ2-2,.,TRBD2,TGTGCCAGCAGCTTATTTATCGCTAGCGGGAGAACGGGGGAGCTGTTTTTT,CASSLFIASGRTGELFF
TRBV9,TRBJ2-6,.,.,TGTGCCAGCAGCGTAGTGGCCTCTGGGGCCAACGTCCTGACTTTC,CASSVVASGANVLTF
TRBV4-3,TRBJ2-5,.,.,TGCGCCAGCAGCCAGGCGGGCAGGGGCGTCCAAGAGACCCAGTACTTC,CASSQAGRGVQETQYF
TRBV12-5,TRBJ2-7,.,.,TGTGCTAGTGGTTTGGGACAGGGAGGTGAAGAGCAGTACTTC,CASGLGQGGEEQYF
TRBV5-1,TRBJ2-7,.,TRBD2,TGCGCCAGCAGCGTATCACTAGCGGGAGGGGACTACGAGCAGTACTTC,CASSVSLAGGDYEQYF
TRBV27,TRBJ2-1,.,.,TGTGCCAGCAGTTACTCCGGGACAAGGGAGTTCTTC,CASSYSGTREFF